Listed here are 4 T cell receptor beta chains from one sample, sequenced in a study of T cell responses to AZD1222 COVID-19 vaccine. Measured with immunoSEQ multiplex PCR; TCRdb has only the in-frame clones, and not every one. This table has roughly 150,000 clones, 90% appearing once. Source: peripheral blood, taken 28 days after the second AZD1222 dose. The source is an adult who received the AZD1222 COVID-19 vaccine.

The chain couples TRBV5-8 to TRBJ1-5; 9 bases agree with TRBD1. The germline gives CDR1 SGHTS, CDR2 YDEGEE. The CDR3 has 14 amino acids. Trimming at V came to 5 bases and at J to 6 bases, leaving 6 bases not matched to a gene. CDR3 loop: CASRLQGAGQPQHF. The CDR3 nucleotides read TGTGCCAGCAGACTACAGGGGGCCGGTCAGCCCCAGCATTTT.

The chain combines TRBV6-5 with TRBJ2-1; 7 bases fit TRBD1. J was trimmed by 5 bases and V by 1 base; bases with no gene match: 8. The CDR3 is 16 residues long. The germline V gene encodes CDR1 MNHEY and CDR2 SVGAGI. Here the CDR3 reads CASSYLGTEGNNEQFF. The CDR3 DNA follows: TGTGCCAGCAGTTACTTGGGGACAGAGGGGAACAATGAGCAGTTCTTC.

The J gene is TRBJ2-3, the V gene TRBV5-4; 7 nucleotides match TRBD1. J lost 2 bases, V lost 5 bases, and 8 bases had no gene match. The CDR3 runs to 15 residues. Germline V gene lookup returns CDR1 SGHNT and CDR2 YYREEE (reference sequence). The CDR3 nucleotides read TGTGCCAGCAGGACACAGGGGCGACACACAGATACGCAGTATTTT. This sequence encodes CASRTQGRHTDTQYF.

Only a few counts were recorded for this clone. The chain recombines TRBV7-9 with TRBJ2-1; 14 bases are shared with TRBD2. The CDR3 extends over 13 amino acids. V lost 4 bases and J lost 15; bases outside the gene matches: 5. Germline V gene data show CDR1 as SEHNR and CDR2 as FQNEAQ (reference sequence). In nucleotides, the CDR3 is TGTGCCAGCAGCTCCCCGGGACTAGCGGGGGCGTTCTTC. Translation: CASSSPGLAGAFF.